One sample yielded the 8 T cell receptor beta chains listed below, sequenced in a study of CD8 T cells in Susac syndrome. Random hexamers were used to reverse transcribe 0.5 to 1 ug of RNA. TCRdb processed the immunoSEQ multiplex PCR reads anew with MiXCR; each CDR3 protein has one entry. The sample has 95,000 to 150,000 distinct CDR3 sequences, 94% seen once; the top ten hold around 0.1%. The specimen was CD4+ T cells from PBMCs. The receptors here all came from a human donor in good health.

The CDR3 bases are TGTGCCAGCAGCCAAACACAGGCGTTCGCCTCTGGAAACACCATATATTTT. Translating gives CASSQTQAFASGNTIYF. The chain employs TRBV3-1 and TRBJ1-3; D might be TRBD1 (5 bases). Trimming shortened V by 2 bases and J by 0 bases, and 14 bases separated the two germline ends. CDR1 is LGHDT and CDR2 is YNNKEL in the germline V gene (reference sequence). The CDR3 covers 17 residues. The full variable domain, rest sourced from reference TRBV3-1 and TRBJ1-3, is DTAVSQTPKYLVTQMGNDKSIKCEQNLGHDTMYWYKQDSKKFLKIMFSYNNKELIINETVPNRFSPKSPDKAHLNLHINSLELGDSAVYFCASSQTQAFASGNTIYFGEGSWLTVV.

The chain combines TRBV4-2 with TRBJ2-2; D may match TRBD1 or TRBD2 (6 bases each). The CDR3 totals 16 residues. V shed 1 base and J shed 2 bases, with 11 bases lying between them. The germline V gene has CDR1 LGHNA and CDR2 YNFKEQ. The CDR3 loop is CASSQARGANTGELFF. In nucleotides, the CDR3 is TGTGCCAGCAGCCAAGCGAGGGGGGCTAACACCGGGGAGCTGTTTTTT.

The chain carries TRBV7-9 and TRBJ2-7, with D unclear. Deletions cut 1 base from V and 2 bases from J, with 9 bases between. Germline lookup yields CDR1 SEHNR and CDR2 FQNEAQ (reference sequence). The CDR3 length is 14 residues. This chain's CDR3 is CASSLEDVTYEQYF. In nucleotides, the CDR3 is TGTGCCAGCAGCTTAGAAGACGTCACCTACGAGCAGTACTTC. Complete variable domain (other parts from reference TRBV7-9 and TRBJ2-7): DTGVSQNPRHKITKRGQNVTFRCDPISEHNRLYWYRQTLGQGPEFLTYFQNEAQLEKSRLLSDRFSAERPKGSFSTLEIQRTEQGDSAMYLCASSLEDVTYEQYFGPGTRLTVT.

V and J are TRBV29-1 and TRBJ2-1; D perhaps matches TRBD2 (6 bases). Germline CDR1 and CDR2: SQVTM and ANQGSEA. This CDR3 spans 11 amino acids. V dropped 4 bases and J dropped 10 bases, with 11 bases sitting between them. The CDR3 spells CSVGDSREQFF. The CDR3 bases are TGCAGCGTTGGGGACTCCAGGGAGCAGTTCTTC.

The chain uses TRBV7-9 and TRBJ2-1; 9 nucleotides line up with TRBD2. V was clipped by 5 bases and J by 5 bases; unmatched bases: 10. CDR1 SEHNR and CDR2 FQNEAQ come from the germline V gene (reference sequence). The length of the CDR3 is 16 residues. The CDR3 sequence is CASSPSGSGRNNEQFF. Written as DNA, the CDR3 is TGTGCCAGCAGCCCCTCCGGGAGCGGGAGGAACAATGAGCAGTTCTTC.

The rearrangement joins TRBV28 to TRBJ1-5, with D hard to call. The CDR3 has 16 amino acids. Germline assignment: CDR1 MDHEN and CDR2 SYDVKM. The V end was cut by 7 bases, the J end by 4 bases, with 20 bases between. CDR3 in DNA: TGTGCCAGCAACCTACTGAGGGCGAGAGGGAATCAGCCCCAGCATTTT. Translating it yields CASNLLRARGNQPQHF.

In its sample, this clonotype was seen once. J is TRBJ2-2 and V is TRBV18; TRBD1 aligns across 7 bases. The CDR3 is 14 amino acids. Germline lookup yields CDR1 KGHSH and CDR2 LQKENI. Trimming took 3 bases from V and 4 from J; bases not matched to a gene: 2. The CDR3 protein is CASSPDRSTGELFF. CDR3 sequence (DNA): TGTGCCAGCTCACCGGACAGGTCCACCGGGGAGCTGTTTTTT.

The rearrangement joins TRBV5-6 to TRBJ2-7; 9 bases align to TRBD2. V gave up 3 bases and J gave up 2 bases; unmatched junction bases: 6. CDR3 length equals 15 residues. Germline V gene lookup returns CDR1 SGHDT and CDR2 YYEEEE. The CDR3 sequence is CASSSQTSGTYEQYF. The CDR3 nucleotides are TGTGCCAGCAGCTCCCAGACTAGCGGTACCTACGAGCAGTACTTC.